This is a list of T cell receptor beta chains from one sample in a study of blood T cell repertoires in COVID-19. The repertoire was sequenced with immunoSEQ multiplex PCR; TCRdb's copy has only in-frame clones and lacks some. This sample carries more than 6,000 clones, approximately 80% of them seen once, and the ten largest clones take around 32%. Sequenced sample: peripheral blood. Every receptor here comes from a human donor in a cohort sampled during active COVID-19. CDR3s include the opening cysteine and the closing phenylalanine or tryptophan. The order of the fields is V gene, clone size, D gene, J gene, CDR3 DNA, CDR3 protein. A D gene is named only where the DNA matches it firmly. Only part of the rows carry a size: once, few, many, or a class if the clone is expanded.

V gene: TRBV19
clone size: .
D gene: TRBD1
J gene: TRBJ1-3
CDR3 DNA: TGTGCCAGTAGTGCGCCACAGGGGTATGGAAACACCATATATTTT
CDR3 protein: CASSAPQGYGNTIYF

V gene: TRBV19
clone size: .
D gene: TRBD1
J gene: TRBJ1-1
CDR3 DNA: TGTGCCAGTACCCTTACAATAACAGGGGGAACTGAAGCTTTCTTT
CDR3 protein: CASTLTITGGTEAFF

V gene: TRBV15
clone size: .
D gene: TRBD1
J gene: TRBJ1-5
CDR3 DNA: TGTGCCACCAGCACAGGACAGGGGATAGGCCAGCCCCAGCATTTT
CDR3 protein: CATSTGQGIGQPQHF

V gene: TRBV11-3
clone size: .
D gene: TRBD1
J gene: TRBJ1-2
CDR3 DNA: TGTGCCAGCAGCCTGGACAGGGAGGATTTGACGTTTAACTATGGCTACACCTTC
CDR3 protein: CASSLDREDLTFNYGYTF

V gene: TRBV19
clone size: .
D gene: .
J gene: TRBJ2-1
CDR3 DNA: TGTGCCAGTACTAAACCTGGACTTAACCGTGGGGATGAGCAGTTCTTC
CDR3 protein: CASTKPGLNRGDEQFF

V gene: TRBV12-3/TRBV12-4
clone size: few
D gene: .
J gene: TRBJ2-7
CDR3 DNA: TGTGCCAGCAGGGGTAGCGAGAACGAGCAGTACTTC
CDR3 protein: CASRGSENEQYF

V gene: TRBV21-1
clone size: .
D gene: .
J gene: TRBJ2-1
CDR3 DNA: TGTGCCAGCAGCAAAGGGTCCCTAGCGGGGGGATGCAGCTCCTACAATGAGCAGTTCTTC
CDR3 protein: CASSKGSLAGGCSSYNEQFF

V gene: TRBV29-1
clone size: few
D gene: .
J gene: TRBJ1-2
CDR3 DNA: TGCAGCGTTGAGGACAGAACCCTCTATGGCTACACCTTC
CDR3 protein: CSVEDRTLYGYTF

V gene: TRBV5-1
clone size: .
D gene: TRBD2
J gene: TRBJ2-2
CDR3 DNA: TGCGCCAGCAGCCAGGGACTAGCGGGAGTGAACGGGGAGCTGTTTTTT
CDR3 protein: CASSQGLAGVNGELFF

V gene: TRBV5-1
clone size: .
D gene: .
J gene: TRBJ2-1
CDR3 DNA: TGCGCCAGCAGCTTAACTAGGGGGGGCGGTGAGCAGTTCTTC
CDR3 protein: CASSLTRGGGEQFF

V gene: TRBV2
clone size: .
D gene: TRBD2
J gene: TRBJ2-1
CDR3 DNA: TGTGCCAGCAGTGAAATGGTGGCGGGAGGCCTATACAATGAGCAGTTCTTC
CDR3 protein: CASSEMVAGGLYNEQFF

V gene: TRBV6-5
clone size: .
D gene: TRBD2
J gene: TRBJ2-3
CDR3 DNA: TGTGCCAGCAGTTACAGGGGACTAGCGGACACAGATACGCAGTATTTT
CDR3 protein: CASSYRGLADTDTQYF

V gene: TRBV5-5
clone size: .
D gene: .
J gene: TRBJ1-1
CDR3 DNA: TGTGCCAGCAGCCTCCGCGACTGGAACACTGAAGCTTTCTTT
CDR3 protein: CASSLRDWNTEAFF

V gene: TRBV14
clone size: .
D gene: .
J gene: TRBJ2-3
CDR3 DNA: TGTGCCAGCAGCCAGAGCCCGGGCACAGATACGCAGTATTTT
CDR3 protein: CASSQSPGTDTQYF

V gene: TRBV29-1
clone size: .
D gene: TRBD1
J gene: TRBJ2-3
CDR3 DNA: TGCAGCGTGAGGAGACAGGGAGATACGCAGTATTTT
CDR3 protein: CSVRRQGDTQYF

V gene: TRBV9
clone size: .
D gene: .
J gene: TRBJ1-1
CDR3 DNA: TGTGCCAGCAGCTCAGGGGCCGGAACCACTGAAGCTTTCTTT
CDR3 protein: CASSSGAGTTEAFF

V gene: TRBV7-9
clone size: .
D gene: .
J gene: TRBJ2-3
CDR3 DNA: TGTGCCAGCAGCTTAGACAGGAGAAACACAGATACGCAGTATTTT
CDR3 protein: CASSLDRRNTDTQYF

V gene: TRBV5-1
clone size: once
D gene: .
J gene: TRBJ2-3
CDR3 DNA: TGCGCCAGCAGCTTGGTAACAGGGCAGGGAGGCACAGATACGCAGTATTTT
CDR3 protein: CASSLVTGQGGTDTQYF